These T cell receptor beta chains were read from a single sample in a study of human CD4 T cells and Enterobacteriaceae. Here immunoSEQ multiplex PCR was the method, and the copy in TCRdb shows in-frame clones only, minus some. The sample contains about 29,000 clones, approximately 82% of which appear only once. The sequenced sample was memory CD4+ T cells from blood. All receptors derive from a human donor in good health. CDR3s include the opening cysteine and the closing phenylalanine or tryptophan. D genes are given only for firm matches. The size field is filled for only some rows; it gives once, few, many or a size class.

CDR3 protein	CDR3 DNA	D gene	clone size	J gene	V gene
CASSQRRGQNTEAFF	TGTGCCAGCAGCCAAAGGAGGGGGCAGAACACTGAAGCTTTCTTT	TRBD1	NA	TRBJ1-1	TRBV14
CAISDLGQGNEAFF	TGTGCCATCAGTGACTTAGGGCAGGGAAATGAAGCTTTCTTT	NA	NA	TRBJ1-1	TRBV10-3
CASSVEESAGGELFF	TGTGCCAGCAGTGTTGAAGAGAGCGCGGGCGGGGAGCTGTTTTTT	NA	NA	TRBJ2-2	TRBV2
CASSPLGAGSKTGELFF	TGTGCCAGCAGCCCTCTCGGGGCAGGGTCCAAAACCGGGGAGCTGTTTTTT	NA	few	TRBJ2-2	TRBV14
CAWSLGGQVFTETQYF	TGTGCCTGGAGTCTAGGGGGACAAGTTTTCACTGAGACCCAGTACTTC	NA	NA	TRBJ2-5	TRBV30
CASSSISTGELFF	TGTGCCAGCAGCTCAATCAGCACCGGGGAGCTGTTTTTT	NA	few	TRBJ2-2	TRBV7-3
CASSFDGRSGNEQFF	TGTGCCAGCAGCTTCGACGGGAGGAGTGGCAATGAGCAGTTCTTC	TRBD2	few	TRBJ2-1	TRBV5-5
CASSPGTSGVSSYNEQFF	TGCGCCAGCAGCCCCGGGACTAGCGGTGTTAGCTCCTACAATGAGCAGTTCTTC	TRBD2	NA	TRBJ2-1	TRBV5-1
CASSLLGTGKGYTF	TGTGCCAGCAGCTTACTCGGGACAGGGAAGGGCTACACCTTC	TRBD1	NA	TRBJ1-2	TRBV7-9
CASSFRHRTGELFF	TGTGCCAGCAGTTTTAGGCATCGCACCGGGGAGCTGTTTTTT	NA	NA	TRBJ2-2	TRBV28
CASSLDSRSYNEQFF	TGCGCCAGCAGCTTAGACTCCCGCTCCTACAATGAGCAGTTCTTC	NA	NA	TRBJ2-1	TRBV5-1
CASSQGWRGGELFF	TGTGCCAGCAGCCAAGGATGGAGGGGCGGGGAGCTGTTTTTT	NA	NA	TRBJ2-2	TRBV14
CASSQEWRAINYGYTF	TGTGCCAGCAGCCAAGAATGGAGGGCAATTAACTATGGCTACACCTTC	NA	NA	TRBJ1-2	TRBV4-2
CSAPRGETQYF	TGCAGTGCCCCAAGGGGGGAGACCCAGTACTTC	NA	NA	TRBJ2-5	TRBV20-1
CASSEGPGGPIDTQYF	TGTGCCAGCAGTGAAGGGCCGGGAGGGCCGATAGATACGCAGTATTTT	TRBD2	NA	TRBJ2-3	TRBV6-1
CSVGGTPYEQYF	TGCAGCGTTGGAGGCACCCCCTACGAGCAGTACTTC	NA	NA	TRBJ2-7	TRBV29-1
CASSLQGLGTGELFF	TGTGCCAGCAGCTTGCAGGGGTTGGGTACCGGGGAGCTGTTTTTT	NA	NA	TRBJ2-2	TRBV5-4
CASSVGLADGELFF	TGTGCCAGCAGCGTCGGACTAGCGGACGGGGAGCTGTTTTTT	TRBD2	few	TRBJ2-2	TRBV7-6
CASSQDRKETQYF	TGTGCCAGCAGCCAAGATAGGAAGGAGACCCAGTACTTC	NA	NA	TRBJ2-5	TRBV14
CASSLTGRRDEQFF	TGTGCCAGCAGCTTAACCGGGAGGAGGGATGAGCAGTTCTTC	TRBD2	NA	TRBJ2-1	TRBV7-3
CASSAAGNQETQYF	TGTGCCAGTAGTGCCGCGGGGAACCAAGAGACCCAGTACTTC	NA	NA	TRBJ2-5	TRBV19
CASSSGGGRFDNEQFF	TGTGCCAGCAGCTCCGGTGGCGGGAGGTTCGACAATGAGCAGTTCTTC	TRBD2	NA	TRBJ2-1	TRBV5-4
CASSPSPGQELSGNTIYF	TGCGCCAGCAGCCCGAGTCCGGGACAGGAACTTTCTGGAAACACCATATATTTT	TRBD1	NA	TRBJ1-3	TRBV5-1
CASSLDRLAGEQFF	TGTGCCAGCAGCTTAGATCGTCTAGCGGGAGAGCAGTTCTTC	TRBD2	few	TRBJ2-1	TRBV11-2
CASSLSGQGIYEQYF	TGTGCCAGCAGTTTATCCGGGCAGGGGATCTACGAGCAGTACTTC	NA	NA	TRBJ2-7	TRBV28
CASSLRDSSEAFF	TGCGCCAGCAGCTTGAGGGACAGCTCAGAAGCTTTCTTT	TRBD1	NA	TRBJ1-1	TRBV5-1
CASSESGTEAFF	TGCGCCAGCAGTGAGTCCGGGACTGAAGCTTTCTTT	NA	NA	TRBJ1-1	TRBV10-1
CASGVGPYGYTF	TGTGCCAGCGGGGTGGGCCCTTATGGCTACACCTTC	NA	few	TRBJ1-2	TRBV21-1
CASSQGGKGPEYYEQYF	TGCGCCAGCAGCCAAGGAGGAAAGGGCCCTGAATACTACGAGCAGTACTTC	NA	NA	TRBJ2-7	TRBV4-1
CASSQDGDSRLIPQHF	TGTGCCAGCAGCCAAGATGGGGACAGCCGACTTATTCCCCAGCATTTT	TRBD1	NA	TRBJ1-5	TRBV4-2
CASSTSGANVLTF	TGCGCCAGCAGCACGTCAGGGGCCAACGTCCTGACTTTC	NA	NA	TRBJ2-6	TRBV5-1
CASSTRQVNQPQHF	TGTGCCAGCAGCACTAGACAGGTCAATCAGCCCCAGCATTTT	NA	NA	TRBJ1-5	TRBV5-4
CASSESRTSRYNEQFF	TGCGCCAGCAGTGAGTCCCGCACTAGTAGGTACAATGAGCAGTTCTTC	NA	NA	TRBJ2-1	TRBV10-2
CASSSLTGVNEKLFF	TGTGCCAGCAGTTCCCTGACAGGGGTGAATGAAAAACTGTTTTTT	TRBD1	NA	TRBJ1-4	TRBV6-6
CASTGTGGGEQFF	TGTGCCAGCACCGGGACAGGGGGCGGTGAGCAGTTCTTC	TRBD1	NA	TRBJ2-1	TRBV2
CASSVRDSGQPQHF	TGTGCCAGTAGTGTAAGGGATTCAGGACAGCCCCAGCATTTT	NA	NA	TRBJ1-5	TRBV19
CASSTGWATEAFF	TGTGCCAGCAGTACAGGGTGGGCCACTGAAGCTTTCTTT	NA	NA	TRBJ1-1	TRBV2
CASSIRDRRETQYF	TGTGCCAGTAGCATAAGAGACAGGAGGGAGACCCAGTACTTC	NA	NA	TRBJ2-5	TRBV19
CASSLGRSGANVLTF	TGTGCCAGCAGCTTGGGGCGCTCTGGGGCCAACGTCCTGACTTTC	NA	NA	TRBJ2-6	TRBV5-6
CASSQDQGAVSTDTQYF	TGTGCCAGCAGCCAAGATCAGGGGGCCGTTAGCACAGATACGCAGTATTTT	TRBD1	NA	TRBJ2-3	TRBV14